This TCR beta chain was documented in a study of blood T cell repertoires in COVID-19. Across the whole study: Researchers got acute and convalescent COVID-19 samples from the United States, Italy and Spain. Sources were T cells, B-cell-depleted T cells, or PBMCs; the material itself was cDNA or gDNA.

Per the authors' pipeline: How many nucleated cells were present was estimated from reference gene primer amplification. The method was immunoSEQ multiplex PCR; TCRdb's version includes in-frame clones alone and lacks a portion of them. The V and J calls and clone size are taken from that table; D and trimming were inferred from the DNA. The sample contains fewer than 150,000 clones, 70% to 90% of which appear only once. A single count supports this clone. Germline CDR1 MNHEY, CDR2 SMNVEV (reference sequence). This CDR3 contains 15 residues. V dropped 4 bases and J dropped 4 bases, with 16 bases sitting between them.

The gene calls are TRBV27 and TRBJ1-2; D is uncertain. The sequenced sample was peripheral blood. The sequence derives from an older man who had recovered from COVID-19. CDR3 nucleotide sequence: TGTGCCAGCAGTTCCATGGAGGCGGCATTCTATGGCTACACCTTC. Translating gives CASSSMEAAFYGYTF.